What follows are 26 T cell receptor beta chains derived from one specimen sequenced in a study of cytomegalovirus exposure and HLA in healthy donors. Here immunoSEQ multiplex PCR was the method, and the copy in TCRdb shows in-frame clones only, minus some. The table lists 70,000 or so clones, approximately 95% of them singletons. The material sequenced was PBMCs. The origin of the receptors is a man between 18 and 29 years old in good health and CMV-seropositive.

V gene TRBV14 combines with J gene TRBJ2-1, with TRBD2 identical over 10 bases. V shed 2 bases, J shed 1 base, and the junction held 5 bases outside the gene matches. The CDR3 sequence is 17 residues long. Germline assignment: CDR1 SGHDN and CDR2 FVKESK. CDR3 residues: CASSQTSGTGSYNEQFF. The CDR3 bases are TGTGCCAGCAGCCAAACTAGCGGGACTGGTTCCTACAATGAGCAGTTCTTC.

This clone was observed a single time. V gene TRBV11-3 combines with J gene TRBJ2-1; a weak D match, TRBD2 (5 bases). This CDR3 has 14 residues. Between the trimmed V and J ends, which lost 5 bases and 4 bases, there was a span of 12 bases. The V gene's germline CDR1 is SGHNT and CDR2 YENEEA. DNA of the CDR3: TGTGCCAGCAGCCCCTCCTCGGGATACAATGAGCAGTTCTTC. This translates into CASSPSSGYNEQFF.

The CDR3 loop is CASSLAEGGLGYTF. The CDR3, as DNA: TGTGCCAGCAGCTTGGCCGAGGGGGGGCTCGGCTACACCTTC. This chain connects TRBV5-5 to TRBJ1-2; D possibly corresponds to TRBD1 (6 bases). V gave up 0 bases and J gave up 8 bases, with 14 bases separating them. Germline CDR1 and CDR2: SGHKS and YYEKEE (reference sequence). This CDR3 is built from 14 residues.

The rearrangement joins TRBV5-1 to TRBJ2-1; TRBD2 matches 8 bases. The trim removed 3 bases at V and 9 bases at J, leaving 11 bases unmatched. The CDR3 has 15 amino acids. The V gene's germline CDR1 is SGHRS and CDR2 YFSETQ. CDR3 region: CASSWGASGSVEQFF. CDR3 nucleotides: TGCGCCAGCAGCTGGGGGGCCAGCGGGAGCGTTGAGCAGTTCTTC.

The chain combines TRBV4-1 with TRBJ1-2, with 8 bases matching TRBD1. Germline assignment: CDR1 MGHRA and CDR2 YSYEKL. Germline trimming cut 4 bases from V and 0 bases from J; bases unmatched to any gene: 1. This CDR3 region has 14 residues. The CDR3 nucleotides read TGCGCCAGCAGCCGGACAGGGACTAACTATGGCTACACCTTC. It is translated as CASSRTGTNYGYTF.

V and J are TRBV7-8 and TRBJ1-4, with TRBD1 as a possible D gene (5 bases). Per the germline V gene, CDR1 is SGHVS and CDR2 is FQNEAQ. Trimming took off 2 bases at V and 6 bases at J, with 10 bases between the two ends. This CDR3 region has 14 residues. The CDR3 protein is CASSLQGWDEKLFF. The DNA of the CDR3 is TGTGCCAGCAGCTTACAGGGATGGGATGAAAAACTGTTTTTT.

The count of this clone is one. The junction departs from the called germline gene at one end, perhaps through a read error. The rearrangement links TRBV30 to TRBJ2-3; TRBD1 matches at 8 bases. The germline V gene encodes CDR1 GTSNPN and CDR2 SVGIG (reference sequence). The CDR3 totals 13 residues. CDR3 amino acids: CAWSVKGTGTQYF. CDR3 in DNA: TGTGCCTGGAGTGTAAAAGGGACAGGTACGCAGTATTTT.

The chain couples TRBV10-2 to TRBJ1-1; TRBD1 agrees at 7 bases. CDR1 WSHSY and CDR2 SAAADI come from the germline V gene. The CDR3 is 13 amino acids. Trimming cost V 5 bases and J 3 bases; bases outside gene matches: 3. The DNA of the CDR3 is TGCGCCAGCAGTAACCAGGGGGACACTGAAGCTTTCTTT. Its protein product is CASSNQGDTEAFF.

The rearrangement joins TRBV28 to TRBJ2-7, with a possible D match to TRBD2 (6 bases). V was shortened by 6 bases and J by 1 base, with 13 bases between the two germline ends. The CDR3 spans 14 residues. Germline V gene data show CDR1 as MDHEN and CDR2 as SYDVKM. The CDR3 DNA follows: TGTGCCAGCAGAGCGATTGGGGGGTCCTACGAGCAGTACTTC. This gives the protein CASRAIGGSYEQYF.

The chain recombines TRBV28 with TRBJ1-1, with D possibly matching TRBD1 (5 bases). The CDR3 is 14 residues long. V was shortened by 2 bases and J by 0 bases, with 7 bases between the two germline ends. Germline CDR1 MDHEN, CDR2 SYDVKM. CDR3 in amino acids: CASSLRQLNTEAFF. In DNA form, the CDR3 reads TGTGCCAGCAGTTTACGACAGCTGAACACTGAAGCTTTCTTT. The variable domain in full, with the rest retrieved from reference TRBV28 and TRBJ1-1, is DVKVTQSSRYLVKRTGEKVFLECVQDMDHENMFWYRQDPGLGLRLIYFSYDVKMKEKGDIPEGYSVSREKKERFSLILESASTNQTSMYLCASSLRQLNTEAFFGQGTRLTVV.

The chain carries TRBV5-1 and TRBJ2-5, with 9 bases fitting TRBD2. V lost 0 bases to trimming and J lost 1 base; unmatched junction nucleotides: 4. This CDR3 has 16 residues. Germline lookup yields CDR1 SGHRS and CDR2 YFSETQ. CDR3 nucleotides: TGCGCCAGCAGCTTGGGCCCTAGCGGGGCCCAAGAGACCCAGTACTTC. It specifies CASSLGPSGAQETQYF.

This chain connects TRBV2 to TRBJ1-5; 11 bases are shared with TRBD1. V lost 7 bases to trimming and J lost 3 bases; unmatched junction nucleotides: 2. Germline V gene sequence: CDR1 SNHLY, CDR2 FYNNEI. The CDR3 covers 14 residues. The CDR3, as DNA: TGTGCCAGCAAAGGACAGGGGGCCAATCAGCCCCAGCATTTT. This encodes CASKGQGANQPQHF.

This chain links TRBV5-1 with TRBJ1-4, with D possibly TRBD1 on 5 matching bases. V was clipped by 4 bases and J by 4 bases, with 14 bases between them. Germline V CDR1 and CDR2: SGHRS, YFSETQ. The CDR3 has 15 residues. The CDR3 region is CASSLVGGGNEKLFF. CDR3 coding DNA: TGCGCCAGCAGCCTGGTCGGGGGAGGTAATGAAAAACTGTTTTTT. Full variable domain (rest looked up from reference TRBV5-1 and TRBJ1-4): KAGVTQTPRYLIKTRGQQVTLSCSPISGHRSVSWYQQTPGQGLQFLFEYFSETQRNKGNFPGRFSGRQFSNSRSEMNVSTLELGDSALYLCASSLVGGGNEKLFFGSGTQLSVL.

This chain connects TRBV30 to TRBJ2-7; 9 bases line up with TRBD1. After removal of 1 base from V and 11 bases from J, the junction contained 6 bases not matched to a gene. CDR3 size: 12 residues. Per germline, CDR1 GTSNPN and CDR2 SVGIG (reference sequence). The CDR3 loop is CAWSDNRGREYF. CDR3 nucleotide sequence: TGTGCCTGGAGTGACAACAGGGGGCGGGAGTACTTC.

The genes are TRBV5-1 and TRBJ2-3; D gene ambiguous. This CDR3 region has 14 residues. CDR1 SGHRS and CDR2 YFSETQ come from the germline V gene. Deletions cut 3 bases from V and 4 bases from J, with 12 bases between. The CDR3 is CASSSFLDADTQYF. CDR3 DNA: TGCGCCAGCAGCTCTTTTCTAGACGCAGATACGCAGTATTTT.

V and J are TRBV7-3 and TRBJ2-3, with 8 bases identical to TRBD2. Germline V gene data show CDR1 as SGHTA and CDR2 as FQGTGA. This CDR3 contains 22 residues. V lost 0 bases, J lost 1 base, and 21 bases stayed unmatched. Here the CDR3 reads CASSLTTRRDWREVFRTDTQYF. In nucleotides, the CDR3 is TGTGCCAGCAGCTTAACAACACGGAGGGATTGGCGGGAGGTTTTCCGCACAGATACGCAGTATTTT.

The rearrangement joins TRBV4-1 to TRBJ1-1; TRBD1 is a possible D gene (5 bases). CDR3 length equals 13 residues. V lost 5 bases and J 5 bases, leaving 12 bases between the germline ends. CDR1 and CDR2 (germline): MGHRA, YSYEKL. The CDR3 here is CASSLGTSTEAFF. Here the CDR3 DNA reads TGCGCCAGCAGCTTGGGGACTTCGACTGAAGCTTTCTTT.

The chain recombines TRBV11-2 with TRBJ2-4; D gene unclear. Germline values: CDR1 SGHAT, CDR2 FQNNGV. This CDR3 is 15 amino acids long. The V gene lost 1 base and the J gene lost 8 bases, with 15 bases spanning the gap. As DNA, the CDR3 is TGTGCCAGCAGCTTAGCCCAATCAGCGAGGCACATTCAGTACTTC. The encoded protein is CASSLAQSARHIQYF.

This sequence joins TRBV27 and TRBJ2-1; D is unclear. The V gene's germline CDR1 is MNHEY and CDR2 SMNVEV (reference sequence). The V and J ends lost 5 bases and 8 bases respectively, with 16 bases between them. CDR3 length equals 14 residues. The CDR3 reads CASSLVASRDEQFF. In nucleotides, the CDR3 is TGTGCCAGCAGTCTAGTCGCCAGTCGGGATGAGCAGTTCTTC.

The genes are TRBV7-9 and TRBJ1-4; possibly TRBD1 for D (5 bases). The CDR3 sequence is 17 residues long. The V end lost 4 bases, the J end lost 0 bases, and 15 bases lay between the germline ends. Germline V gene lookup returns CDR1 SEHNR and CDR2 FQNEAQ (reference sequence). The CDR3 here is CASSSSGGPTTNEKLFF. For the CDR3, the DNA is TGTGCCAGCAGCTCGTCCGGGGGTCCGACAACTAATGAAAAACTGTTTTTT. Full variable domain (rest looked up from reference TRBV7-9 and TRBJ1-4): DTGVSQNPRHKITKRGQNVTFRCDPISEHNRLYWYRQTLGQGPEFLTYFQNEAQLEKSRLLSDRFSAERPKGSFSTLEIQRTEQGDSAMYLCASSSSGGPTTNEKLFFGSGTQLSVL.

This chain uses TRBV6-1 with TRBJ1-2; the D gene is possibly TRBD1 (5 bases). V lost 2 bases, J lost 1 base, and 11 bases lay in between. The germline gives CDR1 MNHNS, CDR2 SASEGT. This CDR3 is built from 15 residues. CDR3 coding DNA: TGTGCCAGCAGTGAAAGAGGTGGACATAACTATGGCTACACCTTC. Protein: CASSERGGHNYGYTF.

This clone was found a few times. The gene calls are TRBV6-1 and TRBJ2-7; perhaps TRBD2 as D (6 bases). The germline CDR1 and CDR2 sequences are MNHNS and SASEGT. The CDR3 extends over 15 amino acids. Trimming removed 0 bases at V and 0 bases at J, with 9 bases between. The CDR3 protein is CASSEALGSSYEQYF. DNA for the CDR3: TGTGCCAGCAGTGAAGCACTCGGGAGCTCCTACGAGCAGTACTTC.

The table lists this clone with a count of one. The chain uses TRBV4-1 and TRBJ1-1; 8 bases align to TRBD1. V trimming: 1 base; J trimming: 2 bases; junction bases outside the gene matches: 3. The CDR3 spans 15 residues. Germline V lookup: CDR1 MGHRA, CDR2 YSYEKL. CDR3 in amino acids: CASSQADRANTEAFF. The CDR3 DNA is TGCGCCAGCAGCCAAGCGGACAGGGCCAACACTGAAGCTTTCTTT.

This clone was detected a few times. The V call is TRBV5-1, the J call TRBJ2-1; TRBD1 agrees at 7 bases. The V gene end was trimmed by 4 bases and the J gene end by 5 bases; junction bases not matched to a gene: 6. This CDR3 has 14 residues. From germline, CDR1 is SGHRS and CDR2 YFSETQ. This CDR3 reads CASSPSGQHNEQFF. Here the CDR3 DNA reads TGCGCCAGCAGCCCTTCGGGACAGCACAATGAGCAGTTCTTC.

The chain links TRBV27 to TRBJ2-3; 9 bases fit TRBD1. The CDR3 spans 16 residues. In germline, CDR1 is MNHEY, CDR2 SMNVEV (reference sequence). Losses at the gene ends were 5 bases for V and 0 bases for J; bases not matched to a gene: 6. CDR3 in DNA: TGTGCCAGCAGTAAAAGACAGGGGGGAAGCACAGATACGCAGTATTTT. The encoded protein is CASSKRQGGSTDTQYF.

The chain's CDR3 is CASSVGGGTYNEQFF. As DNA, the CDR3 is TGTGCCAGCAGCGTAGGGGGCGGCACCTACAATGAGCAGTTCTTC. The chain uses TRBV9 and TRBJ2-1; D is perhaps TRBD1 (5 bases). Trimming left V 0 bases short and J 2 bases short, with 9 bases between. The CDR3 is 15 residues long. Germline V gene data show CDR1 as SGDLS and CDR2 as YYNGEE. Looking up the rest from reference TRBV9 and TRBJ2-1 gives the full variable domain: DSGVTQTPKHLITATGQRVTLRCSPRSGDLSVYWYQQSLDQGLQFLIQYYNGEERAKGNILERFSAQQFPDLHSELNLSSLELGDSALYFCASSVGGGTYNEQFFGPGTRLTVL.